This entry lists 6 T cell receptor beta chains sequenced from one sample in a study of blood T cell repertoires in COVID-19. Sequencing was performed with immunoSEQ multiplex PCR; in TCRdb, only in-frame clones are kept and a portion is missing. The profile covers around 260,000 clones, with 75% to 90% appearing a single time and less than 6% taken by the ten largest. Input material: peripheral blood. The receptors come from a man aged 60 to 69 who had recovered from COVID-19.

This chain joins TRBV7-3 and TRBJ1-1, with D unclear. Germline assignment: CDR1 SGHTA and CDR2 FQGTGA. The CDR3 totals 14 residues. The V end was cut by 2 bases, the J end by 1 base, with 8 bases between. CDR3 DNA: TGTGCCAGCAGCTTAGGAGCGGGGAACACTGAAGCTTTCTTT. Residues: CASSLGAGNTEAFF.

V and J are TRBV6-5 and TRBJ2-4, with D tentatively TRBD2 (6 bases). CDR3 length: 13 amino acids. CDR1 and CDR2 from the germline V gene are MNHEY and SVGAGI. Trimming shortened V by 4 bases and J by 6 bases, and 10 bases separated the two germline ends. The DNA for the CDR3 is TGTGCCAGCAGTTCATGGGACTTAAACATTCAGTACTTC. This codes for CASSSWDLNIQYF.

The chain links TRBV7-2 to TRBJ1-2; tentatively, D is TRBD1 (6 bases). The germline V gene has CDR1 SGHTA and CDR2 FQGNSA. Trimming removed 6 bases from V and 0 bases from J, with 26 bases in between. This CDR3 has 19 amino acids. The CDR3 is CASRSKVSGQTGTNYGYTF. In DNA form, the CDR3 reads TGTGCCAGCAGATCCAAGGTGTCGGGACAAACGGGTACTAACTATGGCTACACCTTC. The full variable domain, in which reference TRBV7-2 and TRBJ1-2 provide the parts outside the CDR3, is GAGVSQSPSNKVTEKGKDVELRCDPISGHTALYWYRQSLGQGLEFLIYFQGNSAPDKSGLPSDRFSAERTGGSVSTLTIQRTQQEDSAVYLCASRSKVSGQTGTNYGYTFGSGTRLTVV.

The chain combines TRBV5-5 with TRBJ2-1; tentatively, D is TRBD1 (6 bases). V lost 0 bases, J lost 7 bases, and 17 bases lay in between. Germline V lookup: CDR1 SGHKS, CDR2 YYEKEE (reference sequence). The CDR3 has 16 amino acids. The CDR3 sequence: CASSLGWGLRLNEQFF. The CDR3 bases are TGTGCCAGCAGCTTGGGGTGGGGGCTCAGGCTTAATGAGCAGTTCTTC.

The CDR3 here is CASSTRERNTEAFF. CDR3 nucleotide sequence: TGTGCCAGCTCAACACGAGAGCGGAACACTGAAGCTTTCTTT. The chain links TRBV18 to TRBJ1-1, with D unresolved. Germline V gene sequence: CDR1 KGHSH, CDR2 LQKENI. The CDR3 has 14 residues. V lost 5 bases, J lost 1 base, and 11 bases lay in between.

The chain links TRBV5-4 to TRBJ1-4; D is unresolved. Between the trimmed V and J ends, which lost 1 base and 8 bases, there was a span of 18 bases. The CDR3 consists of 16 residues. The V gene's germline CDR1 is SGHNT and CDR2 YYREEE (reference sequence). The DNA of the CDR3 is TGTGCCAGCAGCTTGAAAGGCAGTCCCAAGAGGGAAAAACTGTTTTTT. Protein sequence: CASSLKGSPKREKLFF.